A single sample is the source of the 32 T cell receptor beta chains below, sequenced in a study of regulatory T cells in long-lasting Graves disease. The time point: persistent/refractory GD, antithyroid drugs over 5 years with positive TRAb. Construction of the TCR library relied on RNA isolated from PBMCs. CDR3 regions were amplified by Arm-PCR using iRepertoire HTBI primers to build TCR beta libraries. TCRdb itself ran the multiplex PCR reads through MiXCR, one entry per CDR3 protein. This table has 250,000 to 300,000 distinct CDR3 sequences, roughly a fifth appearing once. The sequences come from peripheral blood mononuclear cells (PBMCs), collected when the disease was refractory, from a patient treated with antithyroid drugs. Receptors were obtained from a female donor with Graves disease.

V gene TRBV18 combines with J gene TRBJ2-5; D might be TRBD2 (5 bases). The CDR3 has 14 residues. The germline gives CDR1 KGHSH, CDR2 LQKENI. V was clipped by 3 bases and J by 3 bases, with 11 bases between them. The CDR3 loop is CASSPPGLKETQYF. CDR3 DNA sequence: TGTGCCAGCTCACCTCCCGGACTGAAAGAGACCCAGTACTTC.

The chain couples TRBV28 to TRBJ2-3; 7 bases match TRBD1. The CDR3 is 15 residues long. V lost 3 bases and J lost 4; bases outside the gene matches: 7. Germline V lookup: CDR1 MDHEN, CDR2 SYDVKM. In DNA form, the CDR3 reads TGTGCCAGCAGTTTTGGTCCAGGGGGTGCAGATACGCAGTATTTT. This encodes CASSFGPGGADTQYF.

The chain has TRBV7-2 and TRBJ2-7; D uncertain. The V gene lost 5 bases and the J gene lost 0 bases, with 14 bases spanning the gap. CDR1 SGHTA and CDR2 FQGNSA come from the germline V gene. This CDR3 is built from 15 residues. CDR3 DNA sequence: TGTGCCAGCAGCCAAAGTCCCTCGGGCTCCTACGAGCAGTACTTC. The encoded protein is CASSQSPSGSYEQYF.

The gene calls are TRBV7-9 and TRBJ1-1, with no clear D. Germline assignment: CDR1 SEHNR and CDR2 FQNEAQ (reference sequence). V was pared by 3 bases and J by 5 bases, with 13 bases between. The CDR3 consists of 14 residues. This CDR3 is CASSFDTPSTEAFF. The CDR3 DNA sequence: TGTGCCAGCAGCTTTGACACCCCTAGTACTGAAGCTTTCTTT.

The V gene is TRBV10-2, the J gene TRBJ2-2; 14 bases match TRBD2. Looked up from germline, CDR1 is WSHSY and CDR2 is SAAADI. V gave up 4 bases and J gave up 4 bases; unmatched junction bases: 8. The CDR3 is made up of 18 amino acids. The CDR3 bases are TGCGCCAGCAGTGGACGGGGACTAGCGGGAGATTTCACCGGGGAGCTGTTTTTT. Translating gives CASSGRGLAGDFTGELFF.

This clonotype has at least ten counts. V gene TRBV11-2 combines with J gene TRBJ2-5, with a tentative D call TRBD1 (6 bases). Germline V gives CDR1 SGHAT, CDR2 FQNNGV. This CDR3 is 15 amino acids long. V lost 6 bases, J lost 4 bases, and 18 bases lay in between. CDR3 DNA: TGTGCCAGCAGTCGTGGACAGACCTCAGGAGAGACCCAGTACTTC. It yields the protein CASSRGQTSGETQYF.

The chain carries TRBV6-5 and TRBJ1-1; TRBD1 matches 7 bases. Losses at the gene ends were 2 bases for V and 7 bases for J; bases not matched to a gene: 10. Per the germline V gene, CDR1 is MNHEY and CDR2 is SVGAGI. The CDR3 is made up of 15 amino acids. The CDR3 DNA follows: TGTGCCAGCAGTTACAACAGGGGCGGGGGCGATGAAGCTTTCTTT. This gives the protein CASSYNRGGGDEAFF.

The chain combines TRBV19 with TRBJ2-3; the D is unclear. Germline V gives CDR1 LNHDA, CDR2 SQIVND (reference sequence). V was cut by 5 bases and J by 2 bases, with 11 bases left in between. The CDR3 has 14 amino acids. Here the CDR3 reads CASSPSGNTDTQYF. CDR3 nucleotide sequence: TGTGCCAGTAGTCCCAGTGGGAACACAGATACGCAGTATTTT.

About this clonotype itself: This may be a read error, as it is one base from a much larger clone. This chain connects TRBV20-1 to TRBJ2-7; no clear D gene. This CDR3 spans 15 amino acids. Trimming pared 5 bases from V and 2 bases from J, leaving 19 bases between. Germline loops: CDR1 DFQATT, CDR2 SNEGSKA (reference sequence). DNA for the CDR3: TGCAGTGCTTGGACCAAGGGTGGGGTCGCCTACGAGCAGTACTTC. As protein: CSAWTKGGVAYEQYF.

CDR3 nucleotide sequence: TGTGCCAGCAGCTTAGCTGGGGGCGGGGGAGAATACGGCTACACCTTC. This codes for CASSLAGGGGEYGYTF. The chain carries TRBV7-6 and TRBJ1-2; weak D call: TRBD1 (6 bases). Deletions cut 0 bases from V and 8 bases from J, with 19 bases between. Germline CDR1 and CDR2: SGHVS and FNYEAQ. CDR3 length: 16 amino acids.

This clonotype was seen only a few times. The chain has TRBV7-9 and TRBJ2-5; 7 bases fit TRBD2. The length of the CDR3 is 17 residues. From germline, CDR1 is SEHNR and CDR2 FQNEAQ (reference sequence). V dropped 5 bases and J dropped 0; count of bases not matched to a gene: 12. CDR3 loop: CASSNRLATSYQETQYF. In DNA form, the CDR3 reads TGTGCCAGCAGCAACAGACTAGCCACCTCGTACCAAGAGACCCAGTACTTC.

A note on this clonotype: A much more abundant neighbour one base away suggests this may be a read error. The chain joins TRBV5-6 to TRBJ2-7; 8 nucleotides match TRBD2. The length of the CDR3 is 15 residues. Germline V lookup: CDR1 SGHDT, CDR2 YYEEEE. The CDR3 here is CANSLDSGTPYEQYF. DNA for the CDR3: TGTGCCAACAGCTTAGATAGCGGGACACCATACGAGCAGTACTTC.

This clonotype occurred many times. The chain combines TRBV27 with TRBJ1-2; D might be TRBD1 (6 bases). CDR1 and CDR2 from the germline V gene are MNHEY and SMNVEV (reference sequence). The CDR3 spans 13 residues. V shed 7 bases and J shed 6 bases, with 15 bases lying between them. CDR3 bases: TGTGCCAGCACTCTTACAGGGCTGAATGGCTACACCTTC. The encoded protein is CASTLTGLNGYTF.

The gene calls are TRBV28 and TRBJ2-3, with TRBD2 matching over 7 bases. The CDR3 runs 19 residues. Unmatched junction bases numbered 13, after V lost 1 base and J lost 0 bases. The germline gives CDR1 MDHEN, CDR2 SYDVKM. CDR3 DNA sequence: TGTGCCAGCAGTTTATCCCTCCTTAGTAGCGGGCCTAGCACAGATACGCAGTATTTT. It translates to CASSLSLLSSGPSTDTQYF.

This clonotype came up a few times. The V and J genes are TRBV4-1 and TRBJ1-1, with 7 bases lining up with TRBD1. V lost 2 bases, J lost 3 bases, and 9 bases stayed unmatched. The germline gives CDR1 MGHRA, CDR2 YSYEKL. The CDR3 contains 16 residues. The CDR3 DNA reads TGCGCCAGCAGCCAAAGACAGGGATGGGTTGACACTGAAGCTTTCTTT. As protein: CASSQRQGWVDTEAFF.

The chain couples TRBV6-1 to TRBJ2-7; TRBD1 might be the D (6 bases). CDR3 size: 16 residues. V dropped 1 base and J dropped 0 bases, with 13 bases sitting between them. Per germline, CDR1 MNHNS and CDR2 SASEGT. The CDR3 protein is CASSEVEGVYSYEQYF. The CDR3 coding sequence is TGTGCCAGCAGTGAAGTTGAGGGGGTTTACTCCTACGAGCAGTACTTC.

This clonotype occurred a few times. CDR3 bases: TGTGCCAGCAGTCTTTCACTAGCGGGATTGCGAGAGACCCAGTACTTC. Translated: CASSLSLAGLRETQYF. The chain is built from TRBV12-3 or TRBV12-4 and TRBJ2-5; 10 bases fit TRBD2. V shed 5 bases, J shed 4 bases, and the junction held 10 bases outside the gene matches. This CDR3 contains 16 residues.

This clonotype was counted ten times or more. J is TRBJ1-1 and V is TRBV20-1; D perhaps matches TRBD1 (5 bases). CDR1 is DFQATT, CDR2 SNEGSKA, per germline (reference sequence). The CDR3 has 13 residues. V was trimmed by 0 bases and J by 3 bases, leaving 8 bases between them. CDR3 residues: CSARDRRDTEAFF. CDR3 DNA: TGCAGTGCTAGAGACCGCAGGGACACTGAAGCTTTCTTT.

The chain uses TRBV20-1 and TRBJ2-7, with 7 bases lining up with TRBD2. The V gene's germline CDR1 is DFQATT and CDR2 SNEGSKA (reference sequence). V was pared by 0 bases and J by 4 bases, with 12 bases of the junction left unmatched. The CDR3 runs to 16 residues. This CDR3 reads CSARDPKAGTLYEQYF. CDR3 DNA: TGCAGTGCTAGAGACCCGAAAGCGGGAACTCTGTACGAGCAGTACTTC.

This chain uses TRBV4-2 with TRBJ2-2; 10 positions match TRBD2. The CDR3 extends over 20 amino acids. From germline, CDR1 is LGHNA and CDR2 YNFKEQ. V gave up 0 bases and J gave up 0 bases; unmatched junction bases: 10. CDR3 DNA sequence: TGTGCCAGCAGCCAAGATGATGTAGCGGGAGGTGTTACGAACACCGGGGAGCTGTTTTTT. This encodes CASSQDDVAGGVTNTGELFF.

The gene calls are TRBV4-2 and TRBJ2-3; D possibly matches TRBD1 or TRBD2 (6 bases each). In germline, CDR1 is LGHNA, CDR2 YNFKEQ. V lost 1 base and J 4 bases, leaving 15 bases between the germline ends. CDR3 size: 16 residues. The chain's CDR3 is CASSQGGGREADTQYF. As DNA, the CDR3 is TGTGCCAGCAGCCAAGGAGGGGGAAGGGAGGCAGATACGCAGTATTTT.

This clonotype appeared many times. The chain joins TRBV12-3 or TRBV12-4 to TRBJ2-5; 7 nucleotides match TRBD2. V lost 1 base and J lost 6; bases outside the gene matches: 2. CDR3 length equals 13 residues. CDR3 sequence reads: CASSLGGRKTQYF. The CDR3 coding sequence is TGTGCCAGCAGTTTAGGCGGGAGAAAGACCCAGTACTTC.

V is TRBV27 and J is TRBJ2-7; the match to TRBD1 covers 8 bases. CDR1 and CDR2 from the germline V gene are MNHEY and SMNVEV (reference sequence). V was pared by 5 bases and J by 6 bases, with 6 bases of the junction left unmatched. The CDR3 runs to 13 residues. The DNA for the CDR3 is TGTGCCAGCAGTCGAATCACAGGGGGCGAGCAGTACTTC. Protein sequence: CASSRITGGEQYF.

V and J are TRBV27 and TRBJ1-2, with 8 bases identical to TRBD1. The CDR3 totals 16 residues. The J segment lost 2 bases and the V segment lost 3 bases, leaving 8 bases of the junction unmatched. The germline V gene has CDR1 MNHEY and CDR2 SMNVEV (reference sequence). For the CDR3, the DNA is TGTGCCAGCAGTTTCAGGGGGCACCCCGTGAACTATGGCTACACCTTC. Its protein product is CASSFRGHPVNYGYTF.

V usage is TRBV7-2 and J usage is TRBJ2-5, with D perhaps matching TRBD2 (7 bases). CDR1 is SGHTA and CDR2 is FQGNSA in the germline V gene. V gave up 1 base and J gave up 1 base, with 16 bases separating them. The CDR3 has 17 amino acids. CDR3 protein: CASSLGAGAHVQETQYF. DNA of the CDR3: TGTGCCAGCAGCTTAGGGGCGGGGGCCCACGTCCAAGAGACCCAGTACTTC.

The rearrangement joins TRBV20-1 to TRBJ2-7; D not certain. Trimming removed 4 bases from V and 2 bases from J, with 12 bases in between. The CDR3 contains 13 residues. Germline CDR1 DFQATT, CDR2 SNEGSKA (reference sequence). The CDR3 spells CSAIGPLTYEQYF. Written as DNA, the CDR3 is TGCAGTGCTATCGGACCACTAACCTACGAGCAGTACTTC.

The chain recombines TRBV7-2 with TRBJ2-2; no reliable D call. V was cut by 6 bases and J by 4 bases, with 9 bases left in between. The CDR3 has 13 residues. Germline V gives CDR1 SGHTA, CDR2 FQGNSA. CDR3: CASRPPATGELFF. In DNA, the CDR3 is TGTGCCAGCAGGCCCCCCGCCACCGGGGAGCTGTTTTTT. The complete variable domain, with remaining parts taken from reference TRBV7-2 and TRBJ2-2, reads GAGVSQSPSNKVTEKGKDVELRCDPISGHTALYWYRQSLGQGLEFLIYFQGNSAPDKSGLPSDRFSAERTGGSVSTLTIQRTQQEDSAVYLCASRPPATGELFFGEGSRLTVL.

This chain joins TRBV7-6 and TRBJ1-6, with 8 bases lining up with TRBD1. The length of the CDR3 is 15 residues. From germline, CDR1 is SGHVS and CDR2 FNYEAQ. Trimming took 1 base from V and 10 from J; bases not matched to a gene: 6. The chain's CDR3 is CASSLGGQGYSPLHF. The CDR3 DNA follows: TGTGCCAGCAGCTTAGGCGGACAGGGTTACTCACCCCTCCACTTT.

At least ten counts were recorded for this clonotype. This rearrangement joins TRBV7-2 to TRBJ2-5, with 14 positions matching TRBD2. Germline CDR1 and CDR2: SGHTA and FQGNSA. Unmatched junction bases numbered 3, after V lost 1 base and J lost 8 bases. This CDR3 region has 15 residues. CDR3 coding DNA: TGTGCCAGCAGCTTAGAGGGGACTAGCGGGAGTACCCAGTACTTC. Translating gives CASSLEGTSGSTQYF.

This clonotype was seen repeatedly, ten times or more. The J gene is TRBJ2-4, the V gene TRBV20-1, with D hard to call. Germline assignment: CDR1 DFQATT and CDR2 SNEGSKA (reference sequence). V lost 3 bases to trimming and J lost 5 bases, with 11 bases between them. This CDR3 has 13 residues. Here the CDR3 reads CSARAASQNIQYF. The CDR3 DNA reads as TGCAGTGCTAGGGCAGCCAGCCAAAACATTCAGTACTTC.

The chain carries TRBV28 and TRBJ2-2; D ambiguous. Germline V gene sequence: CDR1 MDHEN, CDR2 SYDVKM. The V gene lost 3 bases and the J gene lost 5 bases, with 13 bases spanning the gap. The CDR3 is made up of 15 amino acids. The CDR3 bases are TGTGCCAGCAGTTTTGGGTCCGATTTGACCGGGGAGCTGTTTTTT. This translates into CASSFGSDLTGELFF.

V is TRBV29-1 and J is TRBJ2-5, with 7 nucleotides matching TRBD1. CDR1 and CDR2 from the germline V gene are SQVTM and ANQGSEA. V lost 1 base to trimming and J lost 5 bases; unmatched junction nucleotides: 4. This CDR3 has 13 amino acids. The CDR3 sequence: CSVEGGGWETQYF. In DNA, the CDR3 is TGCAGCGTTGAAGGAGGGGGCTGGGAGACCCAGTACTTC.